A single sample is the source of the 17 T cell receptor beta chains below, sequenced in a study of human T cells and chemical hapten exposure. The sample's time point: patch test 3, about 24 weeks after DPC sensitization. Treatment given: therapeutic diphenylcyclopropenone sensitization with weekly scalp DPC. TCRdb analysed the RACE reads with MiXCR anew, one entry per CDR3 protein. The top ten clones hold roughly 2.3% of a sample with 190,000 or so distinct CDR3 sequences, about 25% of them seen once. The sample was whole blood, taken in connection with sensitization to the hapten diphenylcyclopropenone (DPC). All receptors derive from a woman in her thirties or forties with alopecia areata. Some clones in this sample may be carry-over from other donors' samples.

This clonotype was counted only a few times. The genes are TRBV11-2 and TRBJ2-1; 12 nucleotides agree with TRBD2. The CDR3 has 14 residues. V shed 8 bases, J shed 7 bases, and the junction held 6 bases outside the gene matches. The germline V gene has CDR1 SGHAT and CDR2 FQNNGV. CDR3 sequence (DNA): TGTGCCAGCGGCCCGACTAGCGGGAGTAATGAGCAGTTCTTC. It codes for CASGPTSGSNEQFF.

The V and J genes are TRBV24-1 and TRBJ2-1, with D uncertain. The germline V gene has CDR1 KGHDR and CDR2 SFDVKD. There are 12 residues in the CDR3. V was clipped by 7 bases and J by 8 bases, with 11 bases between them. CDR3 DNA: TGTGCCACCAGCCTGAGAGCAGATGAGCAGTTCTTC. This translates into CATSLRADEQFF.

This rearrangement joins TRBV7-2 to TRBJ2-7, with 8 bases lining up with TRBD1. CDR3 size: 15 residues. The V gene end was trimmed by 4 bases and the J gene end by 2 bases; junction bases not matched to a gene: 7. Germline-derived CDR1 and CDR2 are SGHTA and FQGNSA. CDR3 DNA: TGTGCCAGCAGCTCGTCCGGGACAGGTCCCTACGAGCAGTACTTC. Amino acid sequence: CASSSSGTGPYEQYF.

This clonotype showed up just a few times. The chain joins TRBV29-1 to TRBJ1-2; weak D call: TRBD1 (6 bases). This CDR3 has 12 amino acids. V lost 6 bases, J lost 5 bases, and 13 bases lay in between. The germline CDR1 and CDR2 sequences are SQVTM and ANQGSEA. As DNA, the CDR3 is TGCAGCGTGGGCCCAGGGGTGTATGGCTACACCTTC. Its translation is CSVGPGVYGYTF.

Only one count was recorded for this clonotype. This chain links TRBV10-3 with TRBJ1-3; possibly TRBD1 for D (5 bases). The CDR3 length is 16 residues. Trimming took off 4 bases at V and 2 bases at J, with 15 bases between the two ends. Germline CDR1 and CDR2: ENHRY and SYGVKD. The CDR3: CAISAGDGTTGNTIYF. CDR3 DNA sequence: TGTGCCATCAGTGCCGGGGACGGGACTACTGGAAACACCATATATTTT.

The sample holds a few counts of this clonotype. This chain joins TRBV7-9 and TRBJ2-2; D call uncertain. The CDR3 covers 13 residues. In germline, CDR1 is SEHNR, CDR2 FQNEAQ (reference sequence). The CDR3 sequence: CAHRTSGPGELFF. The CDR3 region has the DNA TGTGCACATAGGACGTCTGGCCCCGGGGAGCTGTTTTTT.

J is TRBJ2-1 and V is TRBV7-2, with TRBD2 as a possible D gene (5 bases). Germline V gene lookup returns CDR1 SGHTA and CDR2 FQGNSA. Trimming took 2 bases from V and 4 from J, leaving 9 bases between them. The length of the CDR3 is 14 residues. Here the CDR3 reads CASSLSPGYNEQFF. In DNA, the CDR3 is TGTGCCAGCAGCTTATCCCCGGGATACAATGAGCAGTTCTTC.

This clonotype was counted many times. The chain employs TRBV28 and TRBJ1-2; D not certain. Germline CDR1 and CDR2: MDHEN and SYDVKM. V lost 1 base and J 1 base, leaving 7 bases between the germline ends. The length of the CDR3 is 14 residues. This CDR3 is CASSLSADNYGYTF. In nucleotides, the CDR3 is TGTGCCAGCAGTTTATCGGCCGATAACTATGGCTACACCTTC.

The chain has TRBV6-5 and TRBJ1-4; possibly TRBD1 for D (5 bases). Trimming removed 3 bases from V and 4 bases from J, with 9 bases in between. The CDR3 is 14 residues long. Germline CDR1 MNHEY, CDR2 SVGAGI. This chain's CDR3 is CASSYRDRNEKLFF. The DNA for the CDR3 is TGTGCCAGCAGTTATCGGGACCGTAATGAAAAACTGTTTTTT.

This clonotype was observed at least ten times. The chain joins TRBV4-2 to TRBJ2-7, with D possibly matching TRBD2 (6 bases). V was clipped by 0 bases and J by 2 bases, with 11 bases between them. The V gene's germline CDR1 is LGHNA and CDR2 YNFKEQ. CDR3 length: 15 residues. The CDR3 here is CASSQETGEAYEQYF. The CDR3 bases are TGTGCCAGCAGCCAAGAAACGGGAGAGGCCTACGAGCAGTACTTC.

The rearrangement links TRBV28 to TRBJ2-3; 11 nucleotides match TRBD1. This CDR3 is built from 16 residues. In germline, CDR1 is MDHEN, CDR2 SYDVKM. Trimming took 5 bases from V and 6 from J; bases not matched to a gene: 10. The chain's CDR3 is CASSAPGTGGMDTQYF. CDR3 DNA sequence: TGTGCCAGCAGTGCCCCCGGGACAGGGGGGATGGATACGCAGTATTTT.

This clonotype was seen only a few times. The chain combines TRBV3-1 with TRBJ2-1; the D gene is possibly TRBD2 (5 bases). Germline-derived CDR1 and CDR2 are LGHDT and YNNKEL (reference sequence). The CDR3 extends over 15 amino acids. V lost 2 bases and J lost 0, with 8 bases in between. CDR3 DNA: TGTGCCAGCAGCCAATCTAGCCCCTCCTACAATGAGCAGTTCTTC. It encodes CASSQSSPSYNEQFF.

The chain combines TRBV20-1 with TRBJ2-3; TRBD1 might be the D (6 bases). Germline lookup yields CDR1 DFQATT and CDR2 SNEGSKA (reference sequence). V dropped 7 bases and J dropped 0 bases, with 8 bases sitting between them. This CDR3 is 12 amino acids long. CDR3 nucleotides: TGCAGTGTCGACAGGAGCACAGATACGCAGTATTTT. This sequence encodes CSVDRSTDTQYF.

The chain carries TRBV5-1 and TRBJ2-2; 7 nucleotides match TRBD1. This CDR3 spans 15 amino acids. After removal of 3 bases from V and 0 bases from J, the junction contained 2 bases not matched to a gene. Germline assignment: CDR1 SGHRS and CDR2 YFSETQ. The CDR3 protein is CASSSQGANTGELFF. In DNA, the CDR3 is TGCGCCAGCAGCTCTCAGGGGGCGAACACCGGGGAGCTGTTTTTT.

This clonotype was detected a few times. The CDR3 loop reads CASSYRDPTDTQYF. CDR3 DNA sequence: TGTGCCAGCAGCTATAGAGATCCCACAGATACGCAGTATTTT. The V and J genes are TRBV7-9 and TRBJ2-3; D remains unclear. Germline V gene sequence: CDR1 SEHNR, CDR2 FQNEAQ (reference sequence). The CDR3 runs 14 residues. V dropped 4 bases and J dropped 2 bases, with 10 bases sitting between them.

This clonotype is medium-sized by share. In DNA form, the CDR3 reads TGTGCCACCAGTGACTGGACAGGGGATGGAAATGAGCAGTTCTTC. It specifies CATSDWTGDGNEQFF. V usage is TRBV24-1 and J usage is TRBJ2-1; 9 nucleotides agree with TRBD1. The CDR3 totals 15 residues. V gave up 4 bases and J gave up 7 bases; unmatched junction bases: 7. The germline gives CDR1 KGHDR, CDR2 SFDVKD.

The rearrangement links TRBV7-9 to TRBJ2-3; D may correspond to TRBD1 or TRBD2 (5 bases each). V lost 5 bases to trimming and J lost 5 bases, with 14 bases between them. CDR1 and CDR2 (germline): SEHNR, FQNEAQ (reference sequence). The CDR3 consists of 14 residues. CDR3: CASSQTGTGDTQYF. In DNA form, the CDR3 reads TGTGCCAGCAGCCAAACGGGGACGGGAGATACGCAGTATTTT.